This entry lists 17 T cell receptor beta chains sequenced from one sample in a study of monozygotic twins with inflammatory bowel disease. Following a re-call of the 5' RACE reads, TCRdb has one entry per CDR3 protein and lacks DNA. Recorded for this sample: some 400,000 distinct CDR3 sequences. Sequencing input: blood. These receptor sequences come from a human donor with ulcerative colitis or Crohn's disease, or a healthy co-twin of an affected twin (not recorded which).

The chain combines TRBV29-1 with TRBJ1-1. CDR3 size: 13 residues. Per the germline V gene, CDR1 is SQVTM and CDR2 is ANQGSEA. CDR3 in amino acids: CSVEFGVNTEAFF.

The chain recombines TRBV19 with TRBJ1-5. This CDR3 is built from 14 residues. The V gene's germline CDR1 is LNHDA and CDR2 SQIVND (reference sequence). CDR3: CASKEIYSNQPQHF.

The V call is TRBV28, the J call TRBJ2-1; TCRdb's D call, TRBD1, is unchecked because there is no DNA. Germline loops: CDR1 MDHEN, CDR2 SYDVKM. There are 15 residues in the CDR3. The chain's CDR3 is CASSPGGQGGNEQFF.

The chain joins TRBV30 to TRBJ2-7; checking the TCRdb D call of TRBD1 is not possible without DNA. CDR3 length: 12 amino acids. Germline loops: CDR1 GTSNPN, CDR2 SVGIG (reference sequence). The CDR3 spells CAWSPTGREQYF.

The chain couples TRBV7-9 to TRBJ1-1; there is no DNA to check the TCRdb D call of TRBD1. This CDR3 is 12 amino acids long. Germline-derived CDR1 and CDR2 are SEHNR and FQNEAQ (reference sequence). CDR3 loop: CASSLDGGEAFF. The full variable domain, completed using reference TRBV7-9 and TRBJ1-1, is DTGVSQNPRHKITKRGQNVTFRCDPISEHNRLYWYRQTLGQGPEFLTYFQNEAQLEKSRLLSDRFSAERPKGSFSTLEIQRTEQGDSAMYLCASSLDGGEAFFGQGTRLTVV.

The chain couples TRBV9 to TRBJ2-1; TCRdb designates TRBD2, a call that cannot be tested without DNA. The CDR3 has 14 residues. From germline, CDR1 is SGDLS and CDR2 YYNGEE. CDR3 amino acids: CASSLTSGKGEQFF.

The CDR3: CASSESGGAHEQFF. The chain couples TRBV6-1 to TRBJ2-1; TCRdb lists TRBD1, though no DNA is available to test this call. CDR3 length: 14 amino acids. The V gene's germline CDR1 is MNHNS and CDR2 SASEGT.

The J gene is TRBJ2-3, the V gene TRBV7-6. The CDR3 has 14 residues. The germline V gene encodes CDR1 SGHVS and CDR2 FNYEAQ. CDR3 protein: CASSLGSYSDTQYF.

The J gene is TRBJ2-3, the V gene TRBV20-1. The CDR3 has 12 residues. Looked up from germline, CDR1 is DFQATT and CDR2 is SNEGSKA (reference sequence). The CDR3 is CSASESTDTQYF.

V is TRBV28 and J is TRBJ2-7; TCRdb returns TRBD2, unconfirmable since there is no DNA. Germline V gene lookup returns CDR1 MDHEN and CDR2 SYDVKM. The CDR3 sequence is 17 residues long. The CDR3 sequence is CASSLSIGTSGALEQYF.

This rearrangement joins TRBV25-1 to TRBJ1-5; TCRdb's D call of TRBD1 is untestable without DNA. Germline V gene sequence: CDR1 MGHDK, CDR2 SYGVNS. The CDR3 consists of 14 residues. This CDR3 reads CASSEQGINQPQHF.

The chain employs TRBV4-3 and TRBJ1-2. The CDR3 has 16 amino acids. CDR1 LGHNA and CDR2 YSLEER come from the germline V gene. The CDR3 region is CASSQEQGGTNYGYTF.

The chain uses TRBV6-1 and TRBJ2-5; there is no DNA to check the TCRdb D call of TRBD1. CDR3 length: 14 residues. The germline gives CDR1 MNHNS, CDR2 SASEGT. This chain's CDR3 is CASRAEGARETQYF.

CDR3 region: CSASLTVAKNIQYF. The chain uses TRBV20-1 and TRBJ2-4. This CDR3 comprises 14 residues. In germline, CDR1 is DFQATT, CDR2 SNEGSKA (reference sequence).

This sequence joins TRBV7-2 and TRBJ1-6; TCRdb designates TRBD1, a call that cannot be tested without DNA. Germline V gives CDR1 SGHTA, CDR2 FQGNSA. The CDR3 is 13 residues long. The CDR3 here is CASSPGDSLPLHF.

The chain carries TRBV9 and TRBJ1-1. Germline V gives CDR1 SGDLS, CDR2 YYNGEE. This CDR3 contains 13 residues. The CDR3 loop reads CASSAELNTEAFF.

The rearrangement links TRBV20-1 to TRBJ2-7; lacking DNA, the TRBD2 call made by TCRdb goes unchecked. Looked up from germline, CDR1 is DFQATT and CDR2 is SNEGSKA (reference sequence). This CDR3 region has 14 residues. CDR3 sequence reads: CSARGRGPTYEQYF.